Listed below are T cell receptor beta chains from one sample, sequenced in a study of CD8+CD57+ T cells in acquired aplastic anemia. TCRdb analysed the reads with MiXCR anew, one entry per CDR3 protein. The repertoire consists of under 250,000 distinct CDR3 sequences, with 34% occurring once and the leading ten covering 0.95% to 1.2%. Sequenced input: sorted CD4+, CD8+, or CD8+CD57+ T cells (not recorded which) from PBMCs. The source of these receptors is a human donor in good health, serving as a control. The CDR3 runs from the conserved cysteine through the conserved F or W. A D gene is named only where the DNA matches it firmly. Clone size appears in some rows only: once, few, many, or a class for an expanded clone.

J gene | D gene | V gene | clone size | CDR3 protein | CDR3 DNA
TRBJ1-2 | NA | TRBV2 | once | CASSLSAFYGYTF | TGTGCCAGCAGTCTTTCGGCCTTCTATGGCTACACCTTC
TRBJ1-1 | NA | TRBV20-1 | many | CSARDSSKGEAFF | TGCAGTGCTAGAGATTCCTCTAAAGGTGAAGCTTTCTTT
TRBJ1-2 | TRBD1 | TRBV5-8 | NA | CASSLRDRDTYGYTF | TGTGCCAGCAGCTTGCGGGACAGGGATACCTATGGCTACACCTTC
TRBJ1-5 | NA | TRBV6-1 | many | CASSKSNQPQHF | TGTGCCAGCTCAAAGAGCAATCAGCCCCAGCATTTT
TRBJ2-7 | NA | TRBV20-1 | many | CSARVHGGYEQYF | TGCAGTGCTAGAGTACACGGTGGATACGAGCAGTACTTC
TRBJ2-7 | TRBD1 | TRBV24-1 | many | CATSTGGGEQYF | TGTGCCACCAGCACAGGGGGAGGCGAGCAGTACTTC
TRBJ1-1 | TRBD1 | TRBV29-1 | many | CSVKPFRLQGANTEAFF | TGCAGCGTCAAACCTTTTCGTTTACAGGGGGCTAACACTGAAGCTTTCTTT
TRBJ1-1 | NA | TRBV30 | few | CAWSVDPRVTEAFF | TGTGCCTGGAGTGTAGACCCCAGAGTCACTGAAGCTTTCTTT
TRBJ2-7 | TRBD2 | TRBV5-1 | NA | CASSLDSGSSYGQYF | TGCGCCAGCAGCTTGGATAGCGGGAGCTCCTACGGGCAGTACTTC
TRBJ2-7 | NA | TRBV6-1 | NA | CASSRTALFYERYF | TGTGCCAGCAGTCGGACAGCCCTTTTCTACGAGCGGTACTTC
TRBJ1-3 | NA | TRBV5-1 | NA | CASSMGGSGNTIYF | TGCGCCAGCAGCATGGGGGGATCTGGAAACACCATATATTTT
TRBJ1-1 | TRBD1 | TRBV27 | NA | CASSISGGANTEAFF | TGTGCCAGCAGTATATCAGGGGGGGCGAACACTGAAGCTTTCTTT
TRBJ1-5 | NA | TRBV25-1 | once | CASSASGGGQPQHF | TGTGCCAGCAGTGCTAGTGGAGGCGGTCAGCCCCAGCATTTT
TRBJ1-3 | NA | TRBV2 | NA | CAGTGTSGNTIYF | TGTGCCGGAACCGGGACCTCTGGAAACACCATATATTTT
TRBJ1-5 | NA | TRBV24-1 | NA | CATSDWDSQTQHF | TGTGCCACCAGTGATTGGGACTCTCAGACCCAGCATTTT
TRBJ2-7 | NA | TRBV20-1 | many | CSARAYGYEQYF | TGCAGTGCTAGGGCTTACGGCTACGAGCAGTACTTC
TRBJ1-2 | TRBD1 | TRBV7-2 | NA | CASIGTGGLSGF | TGTGCCAGCATAGGGACAGGGGGCCTCTCTGGCTTC